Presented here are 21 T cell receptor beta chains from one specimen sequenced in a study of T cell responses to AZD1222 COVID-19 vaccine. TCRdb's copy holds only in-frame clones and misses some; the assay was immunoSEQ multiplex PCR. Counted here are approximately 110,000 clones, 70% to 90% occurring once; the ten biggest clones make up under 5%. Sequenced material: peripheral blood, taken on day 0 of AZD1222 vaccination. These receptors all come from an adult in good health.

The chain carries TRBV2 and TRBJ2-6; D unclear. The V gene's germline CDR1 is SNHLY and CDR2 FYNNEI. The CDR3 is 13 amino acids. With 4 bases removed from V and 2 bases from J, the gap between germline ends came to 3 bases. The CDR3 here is CASSGAGANVLTF. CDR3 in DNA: TGTGCCAGCAGTGGGGCTGGGGCCAACGTCCTGACTTTC.

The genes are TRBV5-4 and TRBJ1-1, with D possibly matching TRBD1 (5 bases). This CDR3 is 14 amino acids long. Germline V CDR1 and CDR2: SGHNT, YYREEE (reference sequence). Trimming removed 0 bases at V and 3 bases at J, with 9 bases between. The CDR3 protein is CASSLGGTDTEAFF. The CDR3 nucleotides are TGTGCCAGCAGCTTGGGGGGGACGGACACTGAAGCTTTCTTT.

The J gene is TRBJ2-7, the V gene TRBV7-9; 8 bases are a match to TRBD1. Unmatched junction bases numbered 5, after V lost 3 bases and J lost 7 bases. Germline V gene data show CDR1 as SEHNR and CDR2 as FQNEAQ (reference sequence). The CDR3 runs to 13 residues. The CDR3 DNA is TGTGCCAGCAGCTTCCGACAGGGGAGGGAGCAGTACTTC. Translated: CASSFRQGREQYF.

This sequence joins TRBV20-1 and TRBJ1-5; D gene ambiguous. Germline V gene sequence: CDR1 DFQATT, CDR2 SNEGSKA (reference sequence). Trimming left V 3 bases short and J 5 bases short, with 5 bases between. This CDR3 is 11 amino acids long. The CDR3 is CSASGDQPQHF. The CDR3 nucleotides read TGCAGTGCTAGCGGGGATCAGCCCCAGCATTTT.

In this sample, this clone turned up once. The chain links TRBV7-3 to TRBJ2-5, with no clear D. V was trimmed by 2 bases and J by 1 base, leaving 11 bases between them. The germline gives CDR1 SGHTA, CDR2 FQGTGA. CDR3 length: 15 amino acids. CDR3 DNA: TGTGCCAGCAGCTTAGGGCAACGTGCCCAAGAGACCCAGTACTTC. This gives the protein CASSLGQRAQETQYF.

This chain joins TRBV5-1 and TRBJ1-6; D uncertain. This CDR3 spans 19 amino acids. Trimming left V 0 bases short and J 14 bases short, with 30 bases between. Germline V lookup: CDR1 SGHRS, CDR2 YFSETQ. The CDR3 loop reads CASSLEAAGQSSFPLTLHF. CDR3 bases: TGCGCCAGCAGCTTGGAGGCGGCGGGCCAGTCGAGCTTCCCCCTCACCCTCCACTTT.

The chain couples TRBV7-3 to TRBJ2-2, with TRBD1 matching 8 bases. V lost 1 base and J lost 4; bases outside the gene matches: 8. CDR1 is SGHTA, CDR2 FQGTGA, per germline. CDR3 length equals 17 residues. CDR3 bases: TGTGCCAGCAGCTTAATGTCCGGACAGGGTTCCACCGGGGAGCTGTTTTTT. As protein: CASSLMSGQGSTGELFF.

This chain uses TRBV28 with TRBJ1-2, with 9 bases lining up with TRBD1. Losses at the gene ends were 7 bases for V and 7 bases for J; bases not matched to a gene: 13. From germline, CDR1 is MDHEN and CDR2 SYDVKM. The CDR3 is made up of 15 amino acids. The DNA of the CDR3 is TGTGCCAGCACAACCTCCCCGGGACAGGGTCTTGGCTACACCTTC. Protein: CASTTSPGQGLGYTF.

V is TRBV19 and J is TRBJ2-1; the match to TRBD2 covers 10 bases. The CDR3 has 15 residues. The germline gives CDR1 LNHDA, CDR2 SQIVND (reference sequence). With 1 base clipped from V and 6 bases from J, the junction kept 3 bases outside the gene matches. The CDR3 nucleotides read TGTGCCAGTAGTATAGGGGCTAGCGGGGGCAATGAGCAGTTCTTC. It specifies CASSIGASGGNEQFF.

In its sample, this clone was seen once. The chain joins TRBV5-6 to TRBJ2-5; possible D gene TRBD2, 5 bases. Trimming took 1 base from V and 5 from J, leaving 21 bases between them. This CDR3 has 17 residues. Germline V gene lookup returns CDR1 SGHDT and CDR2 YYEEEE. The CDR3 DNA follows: TGTGCCAGCAGCTTGACCGCCCCGGGTCCGGGCGGGGAGACCCAGTACTTC. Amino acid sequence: CASSLTAPGPGGETQYF.

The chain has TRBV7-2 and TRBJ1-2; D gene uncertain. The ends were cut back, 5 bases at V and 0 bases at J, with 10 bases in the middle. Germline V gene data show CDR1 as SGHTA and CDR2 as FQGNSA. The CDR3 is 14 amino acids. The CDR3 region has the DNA TGTGCCAGCAGCCTACTCACCCCTAACTATGGCTACACCTTC. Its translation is CASSLLTPNYGYTF.

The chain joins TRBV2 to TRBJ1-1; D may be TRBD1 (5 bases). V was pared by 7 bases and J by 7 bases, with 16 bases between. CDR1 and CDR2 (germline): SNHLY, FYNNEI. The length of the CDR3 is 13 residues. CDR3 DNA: TGTGCCAGCACTGGGTCGGGTGGGGGTGAAGCTTTCTTT. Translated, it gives CASTGSGGGEAFF.

For the CDR3, the DNA is TGTGCCAGCAGCCAAGGACCATTGGGGGCCTACACCTTC. It yields the protein CASSQGPLGAYTF. The rearrangement links TRBV3-1 (or the pseudogene TRBV3-2) to TRBJ1-2; weak D call: TRBD1 (6 bases). This CDR3 has 13 amino acids. Germline loops: CDR1 LGHDT, CDR2 YNNKEL (reference sequence). V was clipped by 1 base and J by 10 bases, with 13 bases between them.

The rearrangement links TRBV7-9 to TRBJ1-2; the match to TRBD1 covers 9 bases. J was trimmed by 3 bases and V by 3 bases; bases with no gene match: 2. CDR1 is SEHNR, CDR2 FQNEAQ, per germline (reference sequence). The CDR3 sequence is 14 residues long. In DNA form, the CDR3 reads TGTGCCAGCAGCTTCGGGACAGGGCACTATGGCTACACCTTC. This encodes CASSFGTGHYGYTF.

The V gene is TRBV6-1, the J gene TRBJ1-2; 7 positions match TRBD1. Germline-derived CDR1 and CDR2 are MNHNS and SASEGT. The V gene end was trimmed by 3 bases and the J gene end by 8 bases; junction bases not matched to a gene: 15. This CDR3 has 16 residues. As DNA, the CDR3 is TGTGCCAGCAGTGAGACGGGACAGCCTCTTGCAGAAGGCTACACCTTC. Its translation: CASSETGQPLAEGYTF.

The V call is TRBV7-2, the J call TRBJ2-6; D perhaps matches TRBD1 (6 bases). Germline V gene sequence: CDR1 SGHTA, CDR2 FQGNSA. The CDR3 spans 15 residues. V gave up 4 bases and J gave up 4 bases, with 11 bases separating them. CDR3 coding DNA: TGTGCCAGCAGCTCACAGGGTCTGGGGGCCAACGTCCTGACTTTC. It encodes CASSSQGLGANVLTF. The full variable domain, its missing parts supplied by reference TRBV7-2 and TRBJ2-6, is GAGVSQSPSNKVTEKGKDVELRCDPISGHTALYWYRQSLGQGLEFLIYFQGNSAPDKSGLPSDRFSAERTGGSVSTLTIQRTQQEDSAVYLCASSSQGLGANVLTFGAGSRLTVL.

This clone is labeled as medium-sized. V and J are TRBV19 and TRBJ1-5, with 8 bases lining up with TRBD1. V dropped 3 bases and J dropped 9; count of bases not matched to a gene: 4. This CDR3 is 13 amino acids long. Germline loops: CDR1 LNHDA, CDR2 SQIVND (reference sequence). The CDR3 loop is CASSIQGARPQHF. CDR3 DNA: TGTGCCAGTAGTATCCAGGGGGCTAGGCCCCAGCATTTT. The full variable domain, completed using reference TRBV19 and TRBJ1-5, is DGGITQSPKYLFRKEGQNVTLSCEQNLNHDAMYWYRQDPGQGLRLIYYSQIVNDFQKGDIAEGYSVSREKKESFPLTVTSAQKNPTAFYLCASSIQGARPQHFGDGTRLSIL.

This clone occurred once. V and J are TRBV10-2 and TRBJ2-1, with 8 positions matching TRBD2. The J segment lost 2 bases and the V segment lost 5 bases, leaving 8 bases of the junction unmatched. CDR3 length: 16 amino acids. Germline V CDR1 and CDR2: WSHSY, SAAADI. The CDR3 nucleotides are TGCGCCAGCAGTAACCAGCGGGAGTATGCCTACAATGAGCAGTTCTTC. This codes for CASSNQREYAYNEQFF.

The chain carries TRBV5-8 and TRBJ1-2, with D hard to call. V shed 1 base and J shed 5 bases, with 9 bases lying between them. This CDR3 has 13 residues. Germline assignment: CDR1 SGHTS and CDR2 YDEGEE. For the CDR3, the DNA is TGTGCCAGCAGCTTGCTCGGGAAGTATGGCTACACCTTC. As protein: CASSLLGKYGYTF.

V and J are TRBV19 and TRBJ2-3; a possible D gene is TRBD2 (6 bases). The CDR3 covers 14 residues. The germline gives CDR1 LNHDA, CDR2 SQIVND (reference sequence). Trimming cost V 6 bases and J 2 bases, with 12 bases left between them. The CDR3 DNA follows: TGTGCCAGTAGAATACGGGAGCTCACAGATACGCAGTATTTT. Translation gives CASRIRELTDTQYF.

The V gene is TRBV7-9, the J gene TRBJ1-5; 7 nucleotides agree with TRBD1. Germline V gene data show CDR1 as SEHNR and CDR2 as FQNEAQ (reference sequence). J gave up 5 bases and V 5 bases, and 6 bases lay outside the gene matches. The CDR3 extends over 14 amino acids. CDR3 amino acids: CASSQDRLDQPQHF. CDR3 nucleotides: TGTGCCAGCAGCCAGGACAGGCTAGATCAGCCCCAGCATTTT.